This is a list of T cell receptor beta chains from one sample in a study of spatial heterogeneity in lung cancer. TCRdb fed the 5' RACE reads into MiXCR, producing one record per CDR3 protein. This table has 40,000 to 55,000 distinct CDR3 sequences, approximately 7% appearing once. The specimen was PBMCs, collected at surgery. The origin of the receptors is a female donor with early-stage non-small cell lung cancer. Each CDR3 is given without its conserved first and last residue. A clone size is listed for some rows: how often the clone was seen (once, few, many), or a class if it is expanded.

clone_size,v_call,cdr3_aa
many,TRBV2,ASSEEVAGGPYEQY
many,TRBV6-5,ASSSLGGYEGYT
few,TRBV7-2,ASSDRVMDTQY
NA,TRBV29-1,SVEDTGSTGNTIY
many,TRBV11-3,ASSFGGGETQY
NA,TRBV5-1,ASGRGGATNEKLF
few,TRBV5-1,ASSLHSQWGSTDTQY
NA,TRBV6-2/TRBV6-3,ASSHPGTGRAQPQH
many,TRBV4-3,ASSRLAGGSTDTQY
many,TRBV6-2/TRBV6-3,ASSYTRDTDTQY
few,TRBV18,ASSSTGPAFNSPLH
many,TRBV12-3/TRBV12-4,ASSLGRQRNQPQH
NA,TRBV28,ASRPGTATNEKLF
many,TRBV2,ASSGRQLGSYEQY
many,TRBV2,ASNDRKGDTQY
many,TRBV20-1,SAITGDNQPQH
NA,TRBV5-6,ASSTRETQY
few,TRBV19,ASSPRTGQPYGYT
many,TRBV5-1,ASSSGLAMSSYEQY
few,TRBV7-9,ASSLGGGISYEQY
many,TRBV2,ASSDGLSNQPQH
many,TRBV5-5,ASSLWGSNQPQH
many,TRBV20-1,SVTPGQGNNEQF
NA,TRBV11-2,ASSLAEWTSYTQY
few,TRBV18,ASSPTTGGRTEAF
NA,TRBV5-5,ASSTTGGEQY
NA,TRBV7-9,ASSSDRAGTNVLT
NA,TRBV20-1,SACSWGAYNEQF
many,TRBV11-1,ASSLGSGGAIEDTQY
NA,TRBV10-2,ASGGSSGNTIY
many,TRBV24-1,ATSDPSKGADEQF
many,TRBV27,ASSSPGRGTYEQY
few,TRBV6-5,ASSYSRRGGTEAF
many,TRBV15,ATSRIASGGTEQF
NA,TRBV27,ASRPYRGGEQF
many,TRBV11-2,ASSPSSPQETQY
NA,TRBV10-3,AISASETQY
many,TRBV3-1,ASSQGSQTPHYGYT
NA,TRBV20-1,SARGQGVVTGELF
many,TRBV12-3/TRBV12-4,ASSSQQGKGNQPQH
many,TRBV15,ATSRDLAGGYNEQF
NA,TRBV27,ASSLRVRDPEVLAGDNEQF
few,TRBV3-1,ASSQQQGNSPLH
many,TRBV12-3/TRBV12-4,ASRGGQGNSPLH
few,TRBV7-2,ASSLGREPPQH
many,TRBV11-2,ASSPSYAPQETQY
NA,TRBV29-1,SVSTGGTEAF
many,TRBV19,ASRDRNQPQH
many,TRBV5-1,ASSFLMTGDRGEQF